These T cell receptor beta chains were read from a single sample in a study of blood T cell repertoires in COVID-19. The repertoire was sequenced with immunoSEQ multiplex PCR; TCRdb's copy has only in-frame clones and lacks some. The data show about 72,000 clones, around 86% seen once. Sample: peripheral blood. The source is a man between 65 and 85 years old with active or convalescent COVID-19. The CDR3 runs from the conserved cysteine through the conserved F or W. The order of the fields is V gene, J gene, CDR3 protein.

>TRBV7-9|TRBJ2-7
CASSDRPYEQYF
>TRBV27|TRBJ2-1
CASRRDRVIMGQFF
>TRBV13|TRBJ1-2
CASSNLPGQGPFGYTF
>TRBV10-1|TRBJ1-5
CASRSRPPQLVGNQPQHF
>TRBV7-2|TRBJ2-5
CASSRTGGETQYF
>TRBV9|TRBJ2-2
CASSTSTGELFF
>TRBV24-1|TRBJ2-3
CATSDFLGTGAESTDTQYF
>TRBV10-2|TRBJ1-1
CASNNPGQGLTTEAFF
>TRBV28|TRBJ1-1
CVAQGTGSNLWTEAFF
>TRBV4-3|TRBJ2-1
CASSARTSGDGKFF
>TRBV28|TRBJ2-1
CASSLNFGTGAGNEQFF
>TRBV10-3|TRBJ2-1
CAIRDSSPYNEQFF
>TRBV9|TRBJ2-5
CASSPGGPRETQYF
>TRBV3-1/TRBV3-2|TRBJ1-5
CASSQEGGAAQPQHF
>TRBV6-6|TRBJ1-1
CASSYEGTAGTEAFF
>TRBV5-4|TRBJ2-7
CASSPAGARSAYEQYF
>TRBV3-1/TRBV3-2|TRBJ2-1
CASSLRTGANEQFF
>TRBV7-9|TRBJ2-1
CASSLAAQKNNEQFF
>TRBV12-3/TRBV12-4|TRBJ1-6
CASSLLIDSPLHF
>TRBV5-1|TRBJ1-6
CASSLGTGTENSPLHF
>TRBV5-1|TRBJ1-1
CASTTATGGTEAFF
>TRBV11-2|TRBJ1-4
CATSRVGEQGALEKLFF
>TRBV6-1|TRBJ1-5
CASSEERHSNQPQHF
>TRBV12-5|TRBJ1-1
CASVTDWGGEAFF
>TRBV28|TRBJ2-3
CASSFIMGRRSTDTQYF
>TRBV5-1|TRBJ1-2
CASSLGQGGYGYTF
>TRBV5-1|TRBJ1-4
CASSPGAGTGGETNEKLFF
>TRBV19|TRBJ2-3
CASQGAGVGDTQYF
>TRBV28|TRBJ1-1
CASSYAGIDEAFF
>TRBV28|TRBJ2-7
CASKTGYEQYF
>TRBV5-4|TRBJ2-1
CASSLGGVRYNEQFF
>TRBV29-1|TRBJ1-1
CSVRGQMNTEAFF
>TRBV11-1|TRBJ1-2
CASSVDSNYGYTF
>TRBV7-3|TRBJ1-2
CASSLERGRGYGYTF
>TRBV5-4|TRBJ1-1
CASSLGTVKNTEAFF
>TRBV19|TRBJ1-2
CASSIAGRITF
>TRBV4-3|TRBJ2-4
CASSQEFLAAPIQYF
>TRBV5-6|TRBJ2-3
CASTYADTQYF
>TRBV9|TRBJ1-1
CASSTQGIGNTEAFF